This entry is about one TCR beta chain. Its target antigen remains unknown. No much larger clone is present one base from it, and per-base qualities are unavailable. CDR1 and CDR2, per the germline V gene, are SGDLS and YYNGEE. V is trimmed back by 0 bases and J by 5 bases, and the junction contains 4 bases that no gene match accounts for. The CDR3 goes from the cysteine to the phenylalanine over 15 residues. Just CDR3 DNA is preserved here, 45 bases in frame from base 1. Patients with autoimmune disease history or receiving systemic immunosuppression were excluded from the trial. Peripheral blood for TCR sequencing was collected from all dose cohorts at baseline, on cycle 4 day 1, and on cycle 7 day 1. Samples were obtained from an open-label, multicenter, first-in-human phase I dose-escalation trial of ivuxolimab. The trial enrolled adults with locally advanced or metastatic head and neck squamous cell, hepatocellular, melanoma or renal cell carcinoma. Before TCR sequencing, CD4+ T cells and CD8+ T cells from peripheral blood were sorted into separate populations.

This specimen belongs to a study of OX40 agonist ivuxolimab in advanced cancers. Concerning the study at large: Ivuxolimab was an agonistic, fully human IgG2 monoclonal antibody directed against OX40 (CD134), a costimulatory receptor. Patients were allowed to have had prior anti-PD-1, anti-PD-L1 or anti-CTLA-4 therapy, and approximately 37% of the dose-escalation patients had been treated with checkpoint inhibitors. Partial responses were achieved by three dose-escalation patients, of whom one had hepatocellular carcinoma and two had cutaneous melanoma. The paper covers the monotherapy dose-escalation part of the phase I ivuxolimab trial, which included N of about 56 patients. In the dose-escalation cohort, roughly 80% of patients were male, and the mean age was approximately 64 years, with a range of roughly 20 to 80. The point of sequencing TCRbeta in the periphery was to test whether ivuxolimab changed TCR sequence diversity and drove clonal T-cell expansion. Intravenous ivuxolimab was administered to patients every 2 weeks at six dose levels: 0.01, 0.1, 0.3, 1.5, 3 and 10 mg/kg. Of the 52 patients in dose escalation, 19 had hepatocellular carcinoma, approximately 15 had melanoma, 9 had renal cell carcinoma and 9 had head and neck cancer. Overall results and qualifications from the work: In the 0.1-3.0 mg/kg groups, partial responders were among the patients with the lowest normalized peripheral clonal expansion, particularly in CD8+ T cells. Antigen specificity was not determined for the clonally expanded peripheral T cells. After ivuxolimab, CD8+ T cells had more expanded clones than CD4+ T cells on average. At doses of 0.1 to 3.0 mg/kg, clonal expansion of both CD4+ and CD8+ blood T cells was observed from baseline to week 6. Low levels of normalized T-cell clonal expansion were also seen in some patients who did not respond.

To sequence the TCRbeta CDR3 region, genomic DNA was isolated from the sorted cells. TCRbeta CDR3 regions were sequenced using the immunoSEQ Assay. TCRdb stores this immuneACCESS table with in-frame sequences only. Part of the clones is absent; in the studies checked, under half of the shortfall reflects unresolved V genes, and no reason is known for the rest. Counted in this sample were about 9,500 clones; about 66% of them appeared once. Approximately 24% of the sample is in the top ten clones. The receptor comes from an adult with an advanced solid tumor such as melanoma, head and neck, liver or kidney cancer. Sample: CD4+ or CD8+ T cells sorted from blood, taken in a trial of the OX40 agonist ivuxolimab. The V and J genes are TRBV9 and TRBJ2-2, with 7 bases in between that match TRBD1. The base sequence is TGTGCCAGCAGCGTAGGGGACAGTCAAACCGGGGAGCTGTTTTTT. Its product reads: CASSVGDSQTGELFF.